Listed below are T cell receptor beta chains from one sample, sequenced in a study of T cell clonotyping in hematopoietic cell transplantation. Some clones are missing from TCRdb's copy, which holds only in-frame ones; the method was immunoSEQ multiplex PCR. Among about 36,000 clones, about 90% were seen once, and the ten largest hold nearly 2%. The sequenced sample was peripheral blood mononuclear cells. These receptor sequences come from a woman between 40 and 50 years old in good health. Some clones in this sample may be carry-over from other donors' samples. The CDR3 runs from the conserved cysteine through the conserved F or W. The D gene is left open where the match is weak. Clone size is not always given. Where it is, it says once, few, many or a class for expanded clones.

D	size	J	V	length	CDR3	DNA
-	-	TRBJ1-4	TRBV14	17	CASSPLDAGSTNEKLFF	TGTGCCAGCAGCCCCCTGGACGCGGGGTCAACTAATGAAAAACTGTTTTTT
-	-	TRBJ2-7	TRBV19	12	CASGFRDDEQYF	TGTGCCAGTGGCTTCCGGGACGACGAGCAGTACTTC
TRBD1	few	TRBJ1-1	TRBV9	13	CASSVAGDSEAFF	TGTGCCAGCAGCGTAGCGGGGGACAGTGAAGCTTTCTTT
-	-	TRBJ2-3	TRBV5-1	15	CASSLDPESTDTQYF	TGCGCCAGCAGCTTGGACCCAGAAAGCACAGATACGCAGTATTTT
TRBD1	-	TRBJ2-7	TRBV5-1	13	CASSKTGSYEQYF	TGCGCCAGCAGCAAGACAGGGTCCTACGAGCAGTACTTC
TRBD1	once	TRBJ1-2	TRBV6-1	14	CASRAPTGEYGYTF	TGTGCCAGCAGGGCACCGACAGGGGAGTATGGCTACACCTTC
-	-	TRBJ1-1	TRBV7-3	14	CASSLSGENTEAFF	TGTGCCAGCAGCTTATCGGGTGAGAACACTGAAGCTTTCTTT
TRBD2	-	TRBJ2-5	TRBV5-4	15	CASSLVLAGAETQYF	TGTGCCAGCAGCTTGGTGCTAGCGGGAGCAGAGACCCAGTACTTC
-	-	TRBJ2-6	TRBV11-1	16	CASSFEVSTGANVLTF	TGTGCCAGCAGCTTTGAAGTGTCGACCGGGGCCAACGTCCTGACTTTC
-	-	TRBJ2-1	TRBV30	16	CACPRGNLGGYNEQFF	TGTGCCTGTCCGCGCGGCAACTTGGGAGGCTACAATGAGCAGTTCTTC
TRBD2	-	TRBJ2-7	TRBV29-1	14	CSVAVVASGYEQYF	TGCAGCGTTGCCGTCGTCGCTAGCGGCTACGAGCAGTACTTC
-	-	TRBJ2-7	TRBV19	14	CASSPDWGAGEQYF	TGTGCCAGTTCCCCAGATTGGGGGGCAGGGGAGCAGTACTTC
TRBD1	once	TRBJ2-5	TRBV6-1	14	CASNLGQLGETQYF	TGTGCCAGCAACCTGGGACAGCTTGGAGAGACCCAGTACTTC
-	-	TRBJ2-7	TRBV6-6	11	CASSSVSEQYF	TGTGCCAGCAGTTCCGTCTCCGAGCAGTACTTC
-	-	TRBJ2-2	TRBV28	13	CASGSGTTGELFF	TGTGCCAGCGGGTCCGGAACTACCGGGGAGCTGTTTTTT
TRBD2	-	TRBJ2-3	TRBV28	16	CASSAWRERGTDTQYF	TGTGCCAGCAGTGCGTGGCGGGAGCGAGGCACAGATACGCAGTATTTT
-	-	TRBJ1-1	TRBV5-6	12	CASILGMIEAFF	TGTGCCAGCATTCTGGGGATGATTGAAGCTTTCTTT
TRBD2	-	TRBJ2-1	TRBV19	15	CASSRTSGSFDEQFF	TGTGCCAGTAGTCGGACTAGCGGGAGTTTCGATGAGCAGTTCTTC
TRBD1	few	TRBJ1-2	TRBV18	13	CASSSTQGDGYTF	TGTGCCAGCTCATCCACGCAGGGGGATGGCTACACCTTC
-	-	TRBJ1-2	TRBV29-1	15	CSVDTPDKAFDGYTF	TGCAGCGTTGATACCCCAGACAAGGCTTTTGATGGCTACACCTTC
-	-	TRBJ2-2	TRBV30	14	CAWATGLHTGELFF	TGTGCCTGGGCCACTGGGCTTCACACCGGGGAGCTGTTTTTT
-	-	TRBJ2-1	TRBV11-2	14	CASSFGLNNNEQFF	TGTGCCAGCAGCTTCGGACTAAATAACAATGAGCAGTTCTTC
-	-	TRBJ1-2	TRBV6-6	11	CASSPEGGYTF	TGTGCCAGCAGCCCCGAAGGGGGCTACACCTTC
-	-	TRBJ1-2	TRBV2	14	CASSVGGNNYGYTF	TGTGCCAGCAGTGTAGGGGGTAATAACTATGGCTACACCTTC
-	-	TRBJ2-1	TRBV4-2	15	CASSQELGAVYEQFF	TGTGCCAGCAGCCAAGAGTTAGGGGCGGTGTATGAGCAGTTCTTC